What follows are 10 T cell receptor beta chains derived from one specimen sequenced in a study of beta chain features in type 1 diabetes. Whole-study findings and limits: Among all four CD4+ subsets, Type 1 diabetes patients had TCRB CDR3s that were moderately but significantly shorter.

The whole isolated RNA underwent reverse transcription, so sequencing captured expressed TCRB transcripts. Measured with immunoSEQ multiplex PCR; TCRdb has only the in-frame clones, and not every one. The data contain some 270,000 clones, roughly a tenth of them singletons. Their antigens remain unidentified. Sequenced sample: naive CD4+ T cells from blood. These receptors were collected from a man between 25 and 39 years old with type 1 diabetes.

This clone was counted a few times. A junction end diverges from the germline sequence, so it may reflect a read error. J is TRBJ1-3 and V is TRBV4-1; weak D call: TRBD1 (5 bases). CDR1 and CDR2 (germline): MGHRA, YSYEKL. CDR3 length: 16 amino acids. The CDR3 spells CASSQADMSAGNTIYF. The CDR3 region has the DNA TGCGCCAGCAGCCAAGCGGACATGTCTGCTGGGAACACCATATATTTT.

This clone has only a few counts. V usage is TRBV28 and J usage is TRBJ2-6; D unresolved. Germline lookup yields CDR1 MDHEN and CDR2 SYDVKM. The CDR3 contains 14 residues. V dropped 3 bases and J dropped 0 bases, with 3 bases sitting between them. DNA for the CDR3: TGTGCCAGCAGTTTGAGCTCTGGGGCCAACGTCCTGACTTTC. As protein: CASSLSSGANVLTF.

This chain joins TRBV15 and TRBJ1-4; perhaps TRBD1 as D (5 bases). The V and J ends lost 6 bases and 5 bases respectively, with 10 bases between them. CDR3 size: 13 residues. Germline assignment: CDR1 LNHNV and CDR2 YYDKDF (reference sequence). The CDR3 sequence is CATRFRANEKLFF. DNA of the CDR3: TGTGCCACCAGATTCAGGGCGAATGAAAAACTGTTTTTT.

This clone was found a few times. CDR3 DNA sequence: TGTGCCAGCTCACCGGACTTACAGGGGGCCGGAACTGAAGCTTTCTTT. Protein sequence: CASSPDLQGAGTEAFF. The gene calls are TRBV18 and TRBJ1-1; 9 positions agree with TRBD1. The CDR3 runs to 16 residues. Germline CDR1 is KGHSH and CDR2 is LQKENI. Losses at the gene ends were 3 bases for V and 5 bases for J; bases not matched to a gene: 10.

This clone showed up just a few times. V usage is TRBV19 and J usage is TRBJ1-6; 10 nucleotides match TRBD1. Germline lookup yields CDR1 LNHDA and CDR2 SQIVND (reference sequence). V was pared by 5 bases and J by 6 bases, with 7 bases of the junction left unmatched. The CDR3 contains 16 residues. CDR3 DNA sequence: TGTGCCAGTAGTCTCCGGACAGGGGGGACTAATTCACCCCTCCACTTT. Translation gives CASSLRTGGTNSPLHF.

In its sample, this clone was seen a few times. CDR3 sequence reads: CASSSRAAEAFF. CDR3 DNA sequence: TGTGCCAGCAGCTCCAGGGCTGCTGAAGCTTTCTTT. V and J are TRBV7-2 and TRBJ1-1; D may be TRBD1 (5 bases). Trimming pared 4 bases from V and 6 bases from J, leaving 9 bases between. CDR3 length: 12 residues. CDR1 is SGHTA and CDR2 is FQGNSA in the germline V gene.

This clone was seen a few times. The chain recombines TRBV6-6 with TRBJ2-3; possible D gene TRBD2, 6 bases. Germline CDR1 reads MNHNY; CDR2 reads SVGAGI (reference sequence). The CDR3 runs 14 residues. The CDR3 is CAARLTGGTDTQYF. The CDR3 DNA reads TGTGCAGCCCGACTTACGGGGGGCACAGATACGCAGTATTTT.

The chain recombines TRBV10-3 with TRBJ2-7; the match to TRBD1 covers 8 bases. CDR3 length: 13 residues. V lost 6 bases, J lost 7 bases, and 8 bases stayed unmatched. Germline V gene sequence: CDR1 ENHRY, CDR2 SYGVKD. Here the CDR3 DNA reads TGTGCCATCAGGGCGACAGGGGCTGGGGAGCAGTACTTC. This sequence encodes CAIRATGAGEQYF.

There are a few counts of this clone. This chain uses TRBV4-2 with TRBJ2-1; TRBD1 might be the D (5 bases). The CDR3 spans 15 residues. Looked up from germline, CDR1 is LGHNA and CDR2 is YNFKEQ. The ends were cut back, 2 bases at V and 2 bases at J, with 10 bases in the middle. The CDR3 bases are TGTGCCAGCAGCCAACTAGACAGTCCCTACAATGAGCAGTTCTTC. Translated, it gives CASSQLDSPYNEQFF.

V is TRBV9 and J is TRBJ2-3; 7 bases align to TRBD2. V dropped 4 bases and J dropped 1; count of bases not matched to a gene: 6. The CDR3 has 15 residues. CDR1 is SGDLS, CDR2 YYNGEE, per germline. In DNA, the CDR3 is TGTGCCAGCAGCATCACTAGCGCAGGCACAGATACGCAGTATTTT. This gives the protein CASSITSAGTDTQYF.